These 8 T cell receptor beta chains originate from one sample sequenced in a study of PD-L1 blockade in urothelial cancer. The method was immunoSEQ multiplex PCR; TCRdb's version includes in-frame clones alone and lacks a portion of them. The repertoire holds tens of thousands of clones, 84% seen once, with about 8.6% in the top ten. Time point denoted: pretreatment peripheral blood. The specimen comprised PBMCs, sampled around atezolizumab (anti-PD-L1) treatment. These receptors originate from a woman aged 65 to 85 with urothelial cancer.

J is TRBJ2-3 and V is TRBV5-1; TRBD2 agrees at 9 bases. The V and J ends lost 4 bases and 6 bases, in that order; junction bases with no gene match: 15. CDR3 length: 17 amino acids. From germline, CDR1 is SGHRS and CDR2 YFSETQ. The CDR3 DNA reads as TGCGCCAGCAGCAATAGCGGGAGTACCCTTTTTTCGGATACGCAGTATTTT. This gives the protein CASSNSGSTLFSDTQYF.

This sequence joins TRBV28 and TRBJ2-1; tentatively, D is TRBD1 (6 bases). Trimming removed 6 bases at V and 1 base at J, with 10 bases between. Germline V gene sequence: CDR1 MDHEN, CDR2 SYDVKM. The CDR3 runs 14 residues. This CDR3 reads CASRDSISYNEQFF. The CDR3, as DNA: TGTGCCAGCAGGGACAGTATTTCCTACAATGAGCAGTTCTTC.

For the CDR3, the DNA is TGTGCCAGTAGTATAGGGACTGGCCAAGAGACCCAGTACTTC. Translating gives CASSIGTGQETQYF. The chain joins TRBV19 to TRBJ2-5; tentatively, D is TRBD2 (5 bases). Germline V lookup: CDR1 LNHDA, CDR2 SQIVND (reference sequence). V was cut by 1 base and J by 1 base, with 7 bases left in between. The CDR3 runs 14 residues. Based on the CDR3 plus reference TRBV19 and TRBJ2-5, the full variable domain is DGGITQSPKYLFRKEGQNVTLSCEQNLNHDAMYWYRQDPGQGLRLIYYSQIVNDFQKGDIAEGYSVSREKKESFPLTVTSAQKNPTAFYLCASSIGTGQETQYFGPGTRLLVL.

The V call is TRBV7-9, the J call TRBJ2-1; 10 bases match TRBD2. The V segment lost 4 bases and the J segment 7 bases; nucleotides outside the gene matches: 7. The CDR3 consists of 15 residues. Germline CDR1 is SEHNR and CDR2 is FQNEAQ (reference sequence). This CDR3 reads CASSSPGLALNEQFF. In DNA, the CDR3 is TGTGCCAGCAGCTCCCCGGGACTAGCGCTGAATGAGCAGTTCTTC.

The CDR3 bases are TGTGCCAGCTCACCTCCCGGACTAGCGGGGAACCACGAGCAGTACTTC. Its protein product is CASSPPGLAGNHEQYF. The chain recombines TRBV18 with TRBJ2-7; 12 nucleotides align to TRBD2. Germline CDR1 is KGHSH and CDR2 is LQKENI. V dropped 3 bases and J dropped 5; count of bases not matched to a gene: 8. The CDR3 is 16 amino acids.

The chain employs TRBV7-6 and TRBJ2-1, with TRBD2 matching over 9 bases. V lost 0 bases, J lost 0 bases, and 6 bases stayed unmatched. From germline, CDR1 is SGHVS and CDR2 FNYEAQ. The CDR3 has 18 residues. The CDR3 loop is CASSLAPSGTHSYNEQFF. The CDR3 region has the DNA TGTGCCAGCAGCTTAGCCCCTAGCGGGACCCACTCCTACAATGAGCAGTTCTTC.

V usage is TRBV9 and J usage is TRBJ2-3; D gene uncertain. The CDR3 loop spans 14 amino acids. Germline CDR1 and CDR2: SGDLS and YYNGEE. The ends were cut back, 3 bases at V and 2 bases at J, with 10 bases in the middle. CDR3 DNA: TGTGCCAGCAGCGCCAGACTCGTCACAGATACGCAGTATTTT. It is translated as CASSARLVTDTQYF.

The chain employs TRBV5-1 and TRBJ2-1; 8 nucleotides line up with TRBD2. V shed 0 bases, J shed 7 bases, and the junction held 9 bases outside the gene matches. This CDR3 has 16 residues. Germline values: CDR1 SGHRS, CDR2 YFSETQ. The CDR3 region is CASSLVGSGGGNEQFF. Written as DNA, the CDR3 is TGCGCCAGCAGCTTGGTGGGGTCGGGAGGGGGGAATGAGCAGTTCTTC.